This TCR beta chain was captured by sequencing in a study of cytomegalovirus exposure and HLA in healthy donors. Study outcomes and limitations: High sensitivity and specificity were reportedly achieved when the classifier diagnosed cytomegalovirus status. Among the sequence variants, a highly shared cluster was likely an artifact of sequencing. Most TCR sequences were seen very rarely across donors, but some public TCRs occurred in many.

In the case of this clone: The antigen remains unidentified.

PCR employed 60 Vbeta and 13 Jbeta primers. Produced via immunoSEQ multiplex PCR; TCRdb's table is partial and in-frame only. The repertoire holds 150,000 to 200,000 clones, with about 79% as singletons. Unmatched junction bases numbered 9, after V lost 1 base and J lost 5 bases. The CDR3 has 16 residues. From germline, CDR1 is PRHDT and CDR2 FYEKMQ (reference sequence). This TCR derives from a girl aged 2-10 years in good health and CMV-seropositive. This chain uses TRBV13 with TRBJ2-3; 7 nucleotides line up with TRBD1. The source material was PBMCs. DNA of the CDR3: TGTGCCAGCAGCTTAGACTACAGGGGACGAGGAGATACGCAGTATTTT. Translating it yields CASSLDYRGRGDTQYF. Combining the CDR3 with reference TRBV13 and TRBJ2-3 gives the whole variable domain AAGVIQSPRHLIKEKRETATLKCYPIPRHDTVYWYQQGPGQDPQFLISFYEKMQSDKGSIPDRFSAQQFSDYHSELNMSSLELGDSALYFCASSLDYRGRGDTQYFGPGTRLTVL.